This T cell receptor (beta chain) is from a study of blood T cell repertoires in COVID-19. Whole-study context: Samples of COVID-19 (acute and convalescent) were obtained from the United States, Italy and Spain.

The germline V gene has CDR1 PRHDT and CDR2 FYEKMQ (reference sequence). The CDR3 has 21 residues. V shed 2 bases and J 0 bases; nucleotides not matched to a gene: 16. In the authors' workflow: How many nucleated cells were present was estimated from reference gene primer amplification. Repertoires were generated with immunoSEQ multiplex PCR, while TCRdb's copy carries only in-frame clones and drops some. For V, J and clone size, that table is used; D and trimming come from the DNA. The data contain 100,000 to 120,000 clones, around 68% of them singletons. This rearrangement joins TRBV13 to TRBJ2-6; 7 nucleotides match TRBD1. Sequenced input: peripheral blood. This sequence originates from a woman aged 55-70 years with acute or convalescent COVID-19. This CDR3 reads CASSLRVFTGGQISGANVLTF. Here the CDR3 DNA reads TGTGCCAGCAGCTTAAGAGTGTTTACTGGGGGACAGATCTCTGGGGCCAACGTCCTGACTTTC.